This is a list of T cell receptor beta chains from one sample in a study of T cells in Graves' hyperthyroidism and ophthalmopathy. In TCRdb, the multiplex PCR reads were re-called with MiXCR into one record per CDR3 protein. The table records approximately 640,000 distinct CDR3 sequences, roughly 46% of them present only once. Sequenced input: peripheral blood or thyroid tissue (not recorded which). These receptors all come from an adult man with Graves' disease, either hyperthyroidism or ophthalmopathy (not recorded which). Each CDR3 is given with its conserved first and last residue. D genes are given only for firm matches. Size tells how often a clone was seen (once, few, many) or the class of an expanded clone, and some rows leave it out.

J: TRBJ2-2
size: -
V: TRBV4-2
D: -
CDR3: CASSQDSENLGTGELFF
DNA: TGTGCCAGCAGCCAAGATTCGGAGAACCTTGGCACCGGGGAGCTGTTTTTT

J: TRBJ2-7
size: -
V: TRBV10-2
D: -
CDR3: CATDPVPTEQYF
DNA: TGTGCCACCGACCCAGTTCCAACCGAGCAGTACTTC

J: TRBJ1-4
size: many
V: TRBV7-9
D: -
CDR3: CASSPDGATNEKLFF
DNA: TGTGCCAGCAGCCCAGACGGGGCAACTAATGAAAAACTGTTTTTT

J: TRBJ2-5
size: once
V: TRBV24-1
D: TRBD1
CDR3: CATSSNRGQETQYF
DNA: TGTGCCACCAGTAGTAACAGGGGGCAAGAGACCCAGTACTTC

J: TRBJ1-6
size: -
V: TRBV20-1
D: TRBD1
CDR3: CSADRGGSPLHF
DNA: TGCAGTGCGGACAGGGGGGGCTCACCCCTCCACTTT

J: TRBJ1-4
size: -
V: TRBV29-1
D: TRBD1
CDR3: CSVEEGQGGLF
DNA: TGCAGCGTTGAGGAGGGACAGGGGGGTTTGTTT

J: TRBJ2-5
size: few
V: TRBV19
D: -
CDR3: CASSIDQGRPGETQYF
DNA: TGTGCCAGTAGTATAGATCAGGGCCGGCCCGGAGAGACCCAGTACTTC

J: TRBJ1-6
size: few
V: TRBV19
D: -
CDR3: CASSIRPPYNSPLHF
DNA: TGTGCCAGTAGTATTCGTCCGCCCTATAATTCACCCCTCCACTTT

J: TRBJ1-1
size: many
V: TRBV20-1
D: -
CDR3: CSAASTPSTEAFF
DNA: TGCAGTGCTGCTAGCACACCTTCCACTGAAGCTTTCTTT

J: TRBJ1-4
size: many
V: TRBV24-1
D: -
CDR3: CATSDPGQGREKLFF
DNA: TGTGCCACCAGTGACCCAGGACAAGGACGCGAAAAACTGTTTTTT

J: TRBJ2-7
size: -
V: TRBV10-3
D: TRBD1
CDR3: CASSYAQGVTYERYF
DNA: TGTGCCAGCAGTTACGCCCAGGGGGTTACCTACGAGCGGTACTTC

J: TRBJ1-2
size: many
V: TRBV2
D: -
CDR3: CASPTEGLSNYGYTF
DNA: TGTGCCAGCCCTACGGAGGGCCTTTCTAACTATGGCTACACCTTC

J: TRBJ1-2
size: many
V: TRBV25-1
D: -
CDR3: CASSGLWGARGYTF
DNA: TGTGCCAGCAGTGGGCTTTGGGGGGCAAGAGGCTACACCTTC

J: TRBJ2-5
size: many
V: TRBV20-1
D: -
CDR3: CSARGALLLETQYF
DNA: TGCAGTGCTAGAGGGGCCCTCCTTCTAGAGACCCAGTACTTC

J: TRBJ1-1
size: -
V: TRBV6-1
D: TRBD1
CDR3: CASSEERGLGTEAFF
DNA: TGTGCCAGCAGTGAAGAGAGGGGGCTGGGCACTGAAGCTTTCTTT

J: TRBJ1-3
size: -
V: TRBV7-2
D: -
CDR3: CASSLEVGVNTIYF
DNA: TGTGCCAGCAGCTTAGAGGTGGGGGTGAACACCATATATTTT

J: TRBJ2-7
size: many
V: TRBV9
D: -
CDR3: CASSVGDSGYEQYF
DNA: TGTGCCAGCAGCGTAGGTGATAGCGGCTACGAGCAGTACTTC

J: TRBJ1-1
size: -
V: TRBV5-4
D: -
CDR3: CAGSLTAMNTEAFF
DNA: TGTGCCGGCAGCTTGACAGCCATGAACACTGAAGCTTTCTTT

J: TRBJ1-2
size: -
V: TRBV20-1
D: -
CDR3: CSARDKDSNYGYTF
DNA: TGCAGTGCTAGAGATAAAGACAGCAACTATGGCTACACCTTC

J: TRBJ1-2
size: -
V: TRBV29-1
D: -
CDR3: CSLSPRVAVYGYTF
DNA: TGCAGCCTATCCCCTAGGGTGGCGGTTTATGGCTACACCTTC

J: TRBJ2-2
size: few
V: TRBV11-2
D: TRBD2
CDR3: CASSQGLAGDGELFF
DNA: TGTGCCAGCAGCCAAGGACTAGCGGGGGACGGGGAGCTGTTTTTT

J: TRBJ2-7
size: -
V: TRBV25-1
D: TRBD2
CDR3: CASSAPRSGGYEQYF
DNA: TGTGCCAGCAGTGCGCCTCGCAGCGGGGGCTACGAGCAGTACTTC

J: TRBJ2-7
size: -
V: TRBV20-1
D: -
CDR3: CSAGSGRGVYEQYF
DNA: TGCAGTGCTGGCTCGGGCAGGGGGGTTTACGAGCAGTACTTC

J: TRBJ1-4
size: many
V: TRBV7-9
D: -
CDR3: CASQKATNEKLFF
DNA: TGTGCCAGCCAAAAGGCAACTAATGAAAAACTGTTTTTT

J: TRBJ2-3
size: -
V: TRBV10-3
D: -
CDR3: CAISSTDTQYF
DNA: TGTGCCATCAGCTCGACAGATACGCAGTATTTT

J: TRBJ1-5
size: -
V: TRBV2
D: -
CDR3: CASSFTGSRNQPQHF
DNA: TGTGCCAGCAGTTTCACAGGGTCTCGCAATCAGCCCCAGCATTTT

J: TRBJ1-5
size: -
V: TRBV19
D: -
CDR3: CASSIWQRPQHF
DNA: TGTGCCAGTAGTATTTGGCAACGGCCCCAGCATTTT

J: TRBJ1-2
size: -
V: TRBV7-8
D: -
CDR3: CASSLIGNYGYTF
DNA: TGTGCCAGCAGCTTGATAGGGAACTATGGCTACACCTTC

J: TRBJ1-1
size: -
V: TRBV10-1
D: TRBD1
CDR3: CASSYRPGQGAVEAFF
DNA: TGCGCCAGCAGTTACCGCCCGGGGCAGGGGGCCGTTGAAGCTTTCTTT

J: TRBJ1-1
size: -
V: TRBV12-3/TRBV12-4
D: TRBD1
CDR3: CASSFGTAAAEAFF
DNA: TGTGCCAGCAGTTTCGGGACAGCCGCGGCTGAAGCTTTCTTT

J: TRBJ1-2
size: -
V: TRBV7-8
D: TRBD1
CDR3: CASSLVRELTGGNGYTF
DNA: TGTGCCAGCAGCTTAGTTCGGGAGTTGACAGGGGGGAACGGCTACACCTTC